This T cell receptor (beta chain) was obtained from a study of blood T cell repertoires in COVID-19. The overall study: Italy, Spain and the United States were the sources of the convalescent and acute COVID-19 samples. PBMCs, B-cell-depleted T cells, or T cells were the source of the cDNA or gDNA that made up the material.

The V gene lost 4 bases and the J gene lost 14 bases, with 20 bases spanning the gap. Germline V CDR1 and CDR2: GTSNPN, SVGIG (reference sequence). The CDR3 sequence is 12 residues long. In the authors' methods: It was from reference gene primer amplification that nucleated cell counts were estimated. Data came from immunoSEQ multiplex PCR; TCRdb stores just in-frame clones and leaves some out. D and trimming were read from the DNA, whereas the V and J calls and clone size are those reported in that table. The table lists 300,000 to 400,000 clones, around 87% of them singletons. The chain uses TRBV30 and TRBJ1-2, with D possibly being TRBD1 (6 bases). The origin of this receptor is a human donor in a cohort sampled during active COVID-19. Sequenced sample: peripheral blood. The chain's CDR3 is CAWTTEQGFLTF. As DNA, the CDR3 is TGTGCCTGGACGACTGAACAGGGATTCTTGACCTTC.